This T cell receptor beta chain is from a study of shared clonotypes between healthy human individuals. Study background: The people who gave samples were a couple of women and three men aged 18 to 49. Study results and caveats: When naive CD4 clonotypes were compared across a handful of donors, approximately 5% were shared. As a rule, naive subsets had a larger estimated richness than memory subsets.

Per the germline V gene, CDR1 is SEHNR and CDR2 is FQNEAQ (reference sequence). The CDR3 sequence is 17 residues long. V dropped 3 bases and J dropped 0 bases, with 18 bases sitting between them. Terminally differentiated effector memory CD45RA+ cells were left out of the naive CD8 fraction, which was CD45RO-negative and positively selected for CCR7. It was 200 to 250 ng DNA, 28,000 or so T cell genomes, that sorted-subset replicate PCRs used. Only in-frame clones appear in the TCRdb table, and some are missing; sequencing was by immunoSEQ multiplex PCR. The sample holds roughly 2,000,000 clones; roughly 95% are singletons and the top ten take around 1.7%. Worth noting for this clone: Its specificity is unknown.

The V and J genes are TRBV7-9 and TRBJ2-7; maybe TRBD1 (5 bases). Sample: naive CD8+ T cells from PBMCs. The TCR comes from a man younger than 30 in good health. Some clones in this sample may be carry-over from other donors' samples. In DNA, the CDR3 is TGTGCCAGCAGCTTCGGACCGCTGACAGCGAGCTCCTACGAGCAGTACTTC. Residues: CASSFGPLTASSYEQYF.